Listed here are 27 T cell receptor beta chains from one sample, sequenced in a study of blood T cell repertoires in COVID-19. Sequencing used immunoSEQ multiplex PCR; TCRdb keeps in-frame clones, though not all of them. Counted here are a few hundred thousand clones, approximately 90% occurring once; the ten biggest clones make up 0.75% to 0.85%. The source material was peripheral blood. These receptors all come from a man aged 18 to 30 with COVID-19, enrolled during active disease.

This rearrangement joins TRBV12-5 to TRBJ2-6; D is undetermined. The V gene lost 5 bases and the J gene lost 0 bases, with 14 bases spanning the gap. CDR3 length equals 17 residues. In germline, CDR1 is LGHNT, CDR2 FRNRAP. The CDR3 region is CASGPLSPPSGANVLTF. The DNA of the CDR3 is TGTGCTAGTGGTCCCCTTTCTCCCCCCTCTGGGGCCAACGTCCTGACTTTC.

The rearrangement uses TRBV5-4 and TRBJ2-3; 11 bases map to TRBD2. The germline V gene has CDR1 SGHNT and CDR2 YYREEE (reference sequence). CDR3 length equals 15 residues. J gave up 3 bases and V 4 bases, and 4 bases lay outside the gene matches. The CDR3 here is CASSIAGGRTDTQYF. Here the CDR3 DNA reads TGTGCCAGCAGCATAGCGGGGGGGAGGACAGATACGCAGTATTTT.

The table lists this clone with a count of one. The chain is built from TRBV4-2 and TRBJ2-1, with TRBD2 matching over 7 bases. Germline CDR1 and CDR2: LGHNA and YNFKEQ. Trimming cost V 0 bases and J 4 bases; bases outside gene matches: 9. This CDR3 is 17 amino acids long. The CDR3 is CASSQDPAGLEYNEQFF. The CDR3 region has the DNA TGTGCCAGCAGCCAAGATCCTGCCGGACTAGAGTACAATGAGCAGTTCTTC.

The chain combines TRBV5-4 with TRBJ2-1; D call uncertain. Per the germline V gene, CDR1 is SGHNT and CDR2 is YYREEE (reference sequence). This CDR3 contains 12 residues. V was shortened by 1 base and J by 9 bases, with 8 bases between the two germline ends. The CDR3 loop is CASSLIGPEQFF. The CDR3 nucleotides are TGTGCCAGCAGCTTGATCGGTCCTGAGCAGTTCTTC. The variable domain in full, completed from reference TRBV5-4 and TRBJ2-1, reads ETGVTQSPTHLIKTRGQQVTLRCSSQSGHNTVSWYQQALGQGPQFIFQYYREEENGRGNFPPRFSGLQFPNYSSELNVNALELDDSALYLCASSLIGPEQFFGPGTRLTVL.

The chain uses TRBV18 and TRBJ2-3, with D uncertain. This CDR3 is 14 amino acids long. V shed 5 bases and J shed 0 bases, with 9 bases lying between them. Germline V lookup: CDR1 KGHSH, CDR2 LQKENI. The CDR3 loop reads CASSTRTSTDTQYF. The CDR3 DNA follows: TGTGCCAGCTCAACCCGAACTAGCACAGATACGCAGTATTTT. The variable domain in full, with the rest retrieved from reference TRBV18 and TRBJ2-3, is NAGVMQNPRHLVRRRGQEARLRCSPMKGHSHVYWYRQLPEEGLKFMVYLQKENIIDESGMPKERFSAEFPKEGPSILRIQQVVRGDSAAYFCASSTRTSTDTQYFGPGTRLTVL.

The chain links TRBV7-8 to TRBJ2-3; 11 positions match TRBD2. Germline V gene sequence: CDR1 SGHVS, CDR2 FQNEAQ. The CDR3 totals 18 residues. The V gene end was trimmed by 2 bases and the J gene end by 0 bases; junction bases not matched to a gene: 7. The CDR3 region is CASSLIPSGGTSTDTQYF. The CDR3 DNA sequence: TGTGCCAGCAGCTTAATCCCTAGCGGGGGGACCAGCACAGATACGCAGTATTTT.

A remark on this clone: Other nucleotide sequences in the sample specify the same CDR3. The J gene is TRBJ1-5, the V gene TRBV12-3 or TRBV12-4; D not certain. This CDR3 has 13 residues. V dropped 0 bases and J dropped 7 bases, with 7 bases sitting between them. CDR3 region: CASSLAGGQPQHF. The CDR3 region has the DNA TGTGCCAGCAGTTTAGCGGGAGGGCAGCCCCAGCATTTT.

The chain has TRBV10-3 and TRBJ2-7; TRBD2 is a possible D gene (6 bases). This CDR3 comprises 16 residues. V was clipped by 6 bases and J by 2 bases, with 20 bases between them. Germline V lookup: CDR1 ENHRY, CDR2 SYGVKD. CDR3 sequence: CAIRAGAGTGPYEQYF. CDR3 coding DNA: TGTGCCATCAGAGCAGGTGCGGGGACGGGTCCCTACGAGCAGTACTTC.

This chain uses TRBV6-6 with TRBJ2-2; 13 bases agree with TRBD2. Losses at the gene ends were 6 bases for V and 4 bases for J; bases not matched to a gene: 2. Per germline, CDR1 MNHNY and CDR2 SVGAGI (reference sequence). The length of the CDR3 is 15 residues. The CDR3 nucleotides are TGTGCCAGCAGCACTAGCGGGGGGGGCACCGGGGAGCTGTTTTTT. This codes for CASSTSGGGTGELFF.

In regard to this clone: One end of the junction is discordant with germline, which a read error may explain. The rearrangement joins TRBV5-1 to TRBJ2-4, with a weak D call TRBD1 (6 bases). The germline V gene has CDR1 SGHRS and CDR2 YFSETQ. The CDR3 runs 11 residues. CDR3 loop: CASSWPGDTAF. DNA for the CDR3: TGCGCCAGCAGCTGGCCCGGGGACACGGCCTTC. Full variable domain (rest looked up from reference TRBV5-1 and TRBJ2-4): KAGVTQTPRYLIKTRGQQVTLSCSPISGHRSVSWYQQTPGQGLQFLFEYFSETQRNKGNFPGRFSGRQFSNSRSEMNVSTLELGDSALYLCASSWPGDTAFGAGTRLSVL.

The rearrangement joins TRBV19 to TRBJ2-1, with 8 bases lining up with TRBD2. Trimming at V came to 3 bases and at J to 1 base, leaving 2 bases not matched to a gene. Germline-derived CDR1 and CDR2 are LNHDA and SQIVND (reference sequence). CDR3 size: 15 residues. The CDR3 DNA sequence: TGTGCCAGTAGTATGTCGGGAGGGTCCTACAATGAGCAGTTCTTC. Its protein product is CASSMSGGSYNEQFF.

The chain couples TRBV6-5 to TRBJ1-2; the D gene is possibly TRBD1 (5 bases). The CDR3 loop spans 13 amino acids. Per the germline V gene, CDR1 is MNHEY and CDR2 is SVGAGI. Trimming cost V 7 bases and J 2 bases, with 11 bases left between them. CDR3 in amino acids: CASTRDRNYGYTF. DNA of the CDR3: TGTGCCAGCACCCGCGACAGAAACTATGGCTACACCTTC.

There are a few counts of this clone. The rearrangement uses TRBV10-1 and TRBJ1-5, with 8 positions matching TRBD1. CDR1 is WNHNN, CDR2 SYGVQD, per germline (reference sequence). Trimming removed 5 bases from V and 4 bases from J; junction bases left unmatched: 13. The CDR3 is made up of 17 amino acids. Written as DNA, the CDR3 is TGCGCCAGCAGTTTCGCGGACAGGGAAAAAGGAAATCAGCCCCAGCATTTT. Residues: CASSFADREKGNQPQHF.

The CDR3 bases are TGTGCCAGCAGTTTAGTAGCGGGAGATGAGCAGTTCTTC. Its protein product is CASSLVAGDEQFF. V gene TRBV12-3 or TRBV12-4 combines with J gene TRBJ2-1, with TRBD2 matching 9 bases. The CDR3 length is 13 residues. The J segment lost 8 bases and the V segment lost 1 base, leaving 0 bases of the junction unmatched.

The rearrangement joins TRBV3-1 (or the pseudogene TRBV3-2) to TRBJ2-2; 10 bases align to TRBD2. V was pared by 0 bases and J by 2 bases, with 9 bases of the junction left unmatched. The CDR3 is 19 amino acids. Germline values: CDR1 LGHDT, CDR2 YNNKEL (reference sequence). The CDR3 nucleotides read TGTGCCAGCAGCCAAGAATTGGCCGGGACTAGCGACAACACCGGGGAGCTGTTTTTT. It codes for CASSQELAGTSDNTGELFF.

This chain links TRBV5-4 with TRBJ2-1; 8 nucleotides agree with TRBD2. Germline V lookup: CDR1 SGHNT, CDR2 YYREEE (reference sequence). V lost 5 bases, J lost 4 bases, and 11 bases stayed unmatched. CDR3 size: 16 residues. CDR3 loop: CASSLAGSPLYNEQFF. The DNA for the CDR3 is TGTGCCAGCAGTTTAGCGGGATCCCCTTTATACAATGAGCAGTTCTTC.

The CDR3 bases are TGTGCCAGCAGCTCAGGGTCGGGTGGCTACACCTTC. Its translation is CASSSGSGGYTF. The V and J genes are TRBV7-3 and TRBJ1-2; D perhaps matches TRBD1 (5 bases). Germline V gene lookup returns CDR1 SGHTA and CDR2 FQGTGA. The V end was cut by 4 bases, the J end by 7 bases, with 10 bases between. The CDR3 has 12 residues.

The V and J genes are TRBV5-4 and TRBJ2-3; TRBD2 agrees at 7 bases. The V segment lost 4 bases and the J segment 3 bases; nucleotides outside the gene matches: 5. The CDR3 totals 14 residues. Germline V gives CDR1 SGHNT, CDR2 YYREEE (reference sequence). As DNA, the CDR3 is TGTGCCAGCAGCCTAACTAGCGCAACAGATACGCAGTATTTT. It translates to CASSLTSATDTQYF.

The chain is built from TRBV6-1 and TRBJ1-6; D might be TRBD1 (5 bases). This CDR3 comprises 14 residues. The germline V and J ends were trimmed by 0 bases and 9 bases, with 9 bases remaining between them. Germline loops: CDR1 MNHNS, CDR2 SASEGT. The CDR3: CASSEAGRASPLHF. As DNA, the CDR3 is TGTGCCAGCAGTGAAGCTGGCAGGGCTTCACCCCTCCACTTT.

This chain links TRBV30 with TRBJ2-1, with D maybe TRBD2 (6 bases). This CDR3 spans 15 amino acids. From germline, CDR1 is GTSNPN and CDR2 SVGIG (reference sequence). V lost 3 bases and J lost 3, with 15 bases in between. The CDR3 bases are TGTGCCTGGAGCTCCGAGGGAGGCAACTACAATGAGCAGTTCTTC. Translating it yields CAWSSEGGNYNEQFF.

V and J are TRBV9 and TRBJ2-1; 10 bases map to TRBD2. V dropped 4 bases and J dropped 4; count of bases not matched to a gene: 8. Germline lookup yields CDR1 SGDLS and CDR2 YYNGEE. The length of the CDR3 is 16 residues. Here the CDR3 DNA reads TGTGCCAGCAGCCCTACAAGCGGGGGGGGATACAATGAGCAGTTCTTC. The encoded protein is CASSPTSGGGYNEQFF.

The CDR3 DNA is TGTGCCATCAAGAAGGGACAGGGGAAGATGGAGCAGTACTTC. The encoded protein is CAIKKGQGKMEQYF. The V call is TRBV10-3, the J call TRBJ2-7; the match to TRBD1 covers 10 bases. Trimming at V came to 7 bases and at J to 7 bases, leaving 10 bases not matched to a gene. The CDR3 runs 14 residues. The germline V gene has CDR1 ENHRY and CDR2 SYGVKD.

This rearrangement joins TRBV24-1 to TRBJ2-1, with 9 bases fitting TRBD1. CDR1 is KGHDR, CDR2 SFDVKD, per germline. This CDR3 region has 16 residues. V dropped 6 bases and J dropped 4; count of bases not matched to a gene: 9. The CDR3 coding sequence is TGTGCCACCAGTCCTAGACCGGGACAGGGATACAATGAGCAGTTCTTC. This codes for CATSPRPGQGYNEQFF.

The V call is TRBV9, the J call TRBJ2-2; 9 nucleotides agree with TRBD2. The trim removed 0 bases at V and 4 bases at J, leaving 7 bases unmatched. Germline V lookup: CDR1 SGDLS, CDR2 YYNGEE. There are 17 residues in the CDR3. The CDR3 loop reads CASSVEAAGGSTGELFF. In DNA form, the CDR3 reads TGTGCCAGCAGCGTAGAAGCAGCGGGGGGAAGCACCGGGGAGCTGTTTTTT.

The CDR3, as DNA: TGTGCCACCAGTGATTTGCAGCAGGGGGCCCAAGAGACCCAGTACTTC. Protein sequence: CATSDLQQGAQETQYF. This sequence joins TRBV24-1 and TRBJ2-5, with 8 bases that match TRBD1. V gave up 0 bases and J gave up 1 base; unmatched junction bases: 3. CDR1 and CDR2 from the germline V gene are KGHDR and SFDVKD. There are 16 residues in the CDR3.

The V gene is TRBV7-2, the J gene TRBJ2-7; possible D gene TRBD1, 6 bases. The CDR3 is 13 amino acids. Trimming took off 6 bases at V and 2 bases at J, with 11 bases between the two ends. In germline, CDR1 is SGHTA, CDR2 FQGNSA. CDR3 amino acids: CASRGAATYEQYF. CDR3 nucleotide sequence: TGTGCCAGCAGGGGGGCGGCTACCTACGAGCAGTACTTC.

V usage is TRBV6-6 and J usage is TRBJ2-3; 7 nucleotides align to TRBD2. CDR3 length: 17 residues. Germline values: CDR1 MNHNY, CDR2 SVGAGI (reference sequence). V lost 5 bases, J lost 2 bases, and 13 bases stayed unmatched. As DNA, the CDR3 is TGTGCCAGCAGTCCACGACTAGCAGTAGTTACCACAGATACGCAGTATTTT. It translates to CASSPRLAVVTTDTQYF.